The clone carrying this T cell receptor (beta chain) was recorded a few times. Its specificity is unknown. The data derive from a study of regulatory T cells in long-lasting Graves disease. General study findings and limits: Patients with persistent disease shared some 2,900 public clonotypes, outpacing the approximately 970 shared by new patients.

Regarding time point: persistent/refractory GD, antithyroid drugs over 5 years with positive TRAb. PBMCs provided the RNA from which the TCR library was made. For TCR beta, libraries came from iRepertoire HTBI primers and Arm-PCR of CDR3 regions. TCRdb reanalysed the multiplex PCR reads using MiXCR and keeps one entry per CDR3 protein. The data hold about 660,000 distinct CDR3 sequences, with about 32% observed a single time. The specimen comprised peripheral blood mononuclear cells (PBMCs), sampled when the disease was refractory, from a patient treated with antithyroid drugs. This TCR derives from a female donor with Graves disease.

CDR3 nucleotides: TGCAGCGTTGGGTTGGCCAGTTTTAATGAAAAACTGTTTTTT. Protein: CSVGLASFNEKLFF. The V call is TRBV29-1, the J call TRBJ1-4; D unresolved. The germline V gene encodes CDR1 SQVTM and CDR2 ANQGSEA. Trimming took 4 bases from V and 4 from J, leaving 13 bases between them. The CDR3 is 14 residues long.